This T cell receptor beta chain was recorded in a study of shared clonotypes between healthy human individuals. Study summary: The composition of the donors was a couple of women and a few men aged 18 to 49. Study-wide results and caveats: Exclusively blood specimens were collected; tissue repertoires likely differ.

Source study methods: ImmunoSEQ gave junction-only sequences without quality scores, so filtering differed. Clones were sequenced by immunoSEQ multiplex PCR, and TCRdb holds only the in-frame ones, with some missing. V, J and clone size are those of that table, while D and trimming were read from the DNA. The sample has 2 million to 2.5 million clones; roughly 92% are singletons. Recent vaccinations or acute infections were absent in the healthy HIV-negative adult donors. With respect to this clone: Antigen unknown.

The sequenced sample was naive CD4+ T cells from PBMCs. Specified subset: CD45RA+ positively selected. The source of this sequence is a man aged 18 to 30 in good health. Some clones in this sample may be carry-over from other donors' samples.

The CDR3 region is CASSSDRTRSSNEQYF. The CDR3 nucleotides read TGTGCCAGCAGCTCCGACAGGACTCGAAGTAGCAACGAGCAGTACTTC. V is TRBV14 and J is TRBJ2-7, with D perhaps TRBD1 (6 bases). CDR1 and CDR2 from the germline V gene are SGHDN and FVKESK. This CDR3 has 16 residues. Trimming removed 5 bases at V and 5 bases at J, with 22 bases between.